Listed here is a single T cell receptor beta chain. From germline, CDR1 is MNHEY and CDR2 SMNVEV (reference sequence). The germline V and J ends were trimmed by 5 bases and 8 bases, with 12 bases remaining between them. The CDR3 has 13 residues. The source of the sample is a study of blood T cells in healthy people across ages. A second PCR of about 6 to 11 cycles used a sample-barcoded 5' primer and a J-beta primer mix. TCRdb recomputed calls from the 5' RACE reads with MiXCR, one row per CDR3 protein. This repertoire shows more than 1,400,000 distinct CDR3 sequences, roughly 40% found once; its top ten account for approximately 7.9%.

The chain uses TRBV27 and TRBJ1-4; D may be TRBD1 (6 bases). Sequenced sample: blood. This receptor was obtained from a woman aged 18-35 years in good health. The CDR3 DNA follows: TGTGCCAGCAGTCTTACAAGGGGGGAAAAACTGTTTTTT. Its protein product is CASSLTRGEKLFF.